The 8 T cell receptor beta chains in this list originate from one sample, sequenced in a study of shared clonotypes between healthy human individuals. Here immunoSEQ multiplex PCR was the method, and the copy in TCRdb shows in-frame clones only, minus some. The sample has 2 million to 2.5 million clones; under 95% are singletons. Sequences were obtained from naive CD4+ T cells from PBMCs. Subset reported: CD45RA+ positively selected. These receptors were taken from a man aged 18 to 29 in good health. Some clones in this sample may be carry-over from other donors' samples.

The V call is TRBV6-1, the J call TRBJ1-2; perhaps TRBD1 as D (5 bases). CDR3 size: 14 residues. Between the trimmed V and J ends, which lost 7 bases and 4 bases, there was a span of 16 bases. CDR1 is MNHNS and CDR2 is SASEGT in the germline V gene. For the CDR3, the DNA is TGTGCCAGCACTGTGGTAGGGGATGGCTATGGCTACACCTTC. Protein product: CASTVVGDGYGYTF.

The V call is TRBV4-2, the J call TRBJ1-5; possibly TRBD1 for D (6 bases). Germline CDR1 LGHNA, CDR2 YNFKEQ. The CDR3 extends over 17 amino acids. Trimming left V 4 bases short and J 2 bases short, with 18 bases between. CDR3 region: CASSREGGAGGNQPQHF. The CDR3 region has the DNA TGTGCCAGCAGCCGAGAAGGGGGGGCCGGCGGCAATCAGCCCCAGCATTTT.

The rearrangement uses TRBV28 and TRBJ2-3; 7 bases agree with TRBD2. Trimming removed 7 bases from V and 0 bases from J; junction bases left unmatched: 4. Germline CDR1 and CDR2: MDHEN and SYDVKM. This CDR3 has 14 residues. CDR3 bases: TGTGCCAGCAAGAGCGGGGCTAGCACAGATACGCAGTATTTT. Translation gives CASKSGASTDTQYF.

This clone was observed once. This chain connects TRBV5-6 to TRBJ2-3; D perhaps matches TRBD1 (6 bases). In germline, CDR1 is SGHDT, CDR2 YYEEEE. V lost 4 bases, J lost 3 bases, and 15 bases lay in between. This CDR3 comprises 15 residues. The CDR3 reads CASSRLPGATDTQYF. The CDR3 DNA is TGTGCCAGCAGCCGACTGCCAGGGGCGACAGATACGCAGTATTTT.

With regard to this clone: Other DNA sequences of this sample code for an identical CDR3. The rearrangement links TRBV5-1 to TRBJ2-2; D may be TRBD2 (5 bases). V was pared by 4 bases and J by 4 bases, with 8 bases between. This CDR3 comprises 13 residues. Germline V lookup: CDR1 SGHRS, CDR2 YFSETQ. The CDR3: CASSPTSTGELFF. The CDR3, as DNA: TGCGCCAGCAGCCCCACTAGCACCGGGGAGCTGTTTTTT.

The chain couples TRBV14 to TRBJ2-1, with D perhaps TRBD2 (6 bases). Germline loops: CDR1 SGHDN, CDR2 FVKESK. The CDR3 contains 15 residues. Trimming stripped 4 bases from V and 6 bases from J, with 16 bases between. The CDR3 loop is CASSLGGRGRNEQFF. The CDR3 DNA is TGTGCCAGCAGCCTTGGAGGGAGAGGTCGCAATGAGCAGTTCTTC.

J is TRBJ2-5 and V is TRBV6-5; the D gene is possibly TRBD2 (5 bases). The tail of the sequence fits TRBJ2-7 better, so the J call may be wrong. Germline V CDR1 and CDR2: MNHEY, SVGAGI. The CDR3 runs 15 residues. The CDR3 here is CASSYYRGPSYEQYF. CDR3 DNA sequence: TGTGCCAGCAGTTACTACCGAGGGCCCTCCTACGAGCAGTACTTC.

The CDR3: CASSLQGRVNTEAFF. The CDR3 nucleotides read TGTGCCAGCAGCTTGCAGGGAAGGGTGAACACTGAAGCTTTCTTT. The chain couples TRBV7-8 to TRBJ1-1; tentatively, D is TRBD1 (5 bases). The V gene's germline CDR1 is SGHVS and CDR2 FQNEAQ. CDR3 length: 15 amino acids. V was shortened by 3 bases and J by 0 bases, with 11 bases between the two germline ends.